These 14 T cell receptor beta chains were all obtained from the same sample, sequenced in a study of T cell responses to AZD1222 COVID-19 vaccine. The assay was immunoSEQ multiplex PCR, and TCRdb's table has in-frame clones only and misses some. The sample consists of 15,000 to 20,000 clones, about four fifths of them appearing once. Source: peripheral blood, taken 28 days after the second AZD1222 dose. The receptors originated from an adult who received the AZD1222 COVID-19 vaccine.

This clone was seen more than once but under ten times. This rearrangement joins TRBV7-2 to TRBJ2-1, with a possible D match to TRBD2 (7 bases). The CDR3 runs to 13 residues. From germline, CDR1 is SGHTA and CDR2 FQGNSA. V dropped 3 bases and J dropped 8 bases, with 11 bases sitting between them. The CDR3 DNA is TGTGCCAGCAGCTTTTGGGGGGGGCATGAGCAGTTCTTC. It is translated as CASSFWGGHEQFF.

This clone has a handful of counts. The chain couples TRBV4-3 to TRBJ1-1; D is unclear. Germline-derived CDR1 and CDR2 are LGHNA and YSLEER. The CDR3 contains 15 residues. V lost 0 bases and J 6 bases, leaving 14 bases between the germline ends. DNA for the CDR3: TGCGCCAGCAGCCAAGATCCCGCAGTGTACGCTGAAGCTTTCTTT. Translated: CASSQDPAVYAEAFF.

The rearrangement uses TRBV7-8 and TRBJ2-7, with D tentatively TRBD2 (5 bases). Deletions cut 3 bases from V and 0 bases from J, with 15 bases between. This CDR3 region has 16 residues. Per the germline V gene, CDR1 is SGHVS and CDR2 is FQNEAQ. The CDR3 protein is CASSFSDSFSSYEQYF. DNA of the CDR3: TGTGCCAGCAGCTTCTCGGACTCCTTTAGCTCCTACGAGCAGTACTTC.

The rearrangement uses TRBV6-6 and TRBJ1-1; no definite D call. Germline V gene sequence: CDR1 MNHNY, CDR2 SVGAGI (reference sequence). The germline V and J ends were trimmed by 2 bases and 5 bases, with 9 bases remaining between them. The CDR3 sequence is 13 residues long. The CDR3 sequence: CASSYVSPTEAFF. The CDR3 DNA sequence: TGTGCCAGCAGTTACGTTTCGCCGACTGAAGCTTTCTTT.

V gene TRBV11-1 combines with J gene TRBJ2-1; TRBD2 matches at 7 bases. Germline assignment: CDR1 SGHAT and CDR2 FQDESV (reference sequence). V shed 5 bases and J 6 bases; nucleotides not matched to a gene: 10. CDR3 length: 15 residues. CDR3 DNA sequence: TGTGCCAGCAGCCCGTGGGCTAGCGGTGCCAATGAGCAGTTCTTC. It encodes CASSPWASGANEQFF.

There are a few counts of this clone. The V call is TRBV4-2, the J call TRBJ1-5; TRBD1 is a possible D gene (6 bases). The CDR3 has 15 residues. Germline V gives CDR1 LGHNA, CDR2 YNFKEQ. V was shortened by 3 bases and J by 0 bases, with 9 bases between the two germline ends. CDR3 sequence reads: CASSQDRNSNQPQHF. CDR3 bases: TGTGCCAGCAGCCAGGACAGAAATAGCAATCAGCCCCAGCATTTT.

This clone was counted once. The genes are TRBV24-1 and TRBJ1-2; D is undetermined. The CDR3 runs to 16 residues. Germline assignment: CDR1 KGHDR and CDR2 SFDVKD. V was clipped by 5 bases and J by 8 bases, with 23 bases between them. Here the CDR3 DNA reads TGTGCCACCAGTGCCCCAGGCCCTAACTATGGTCTCGGCTACACCTTC. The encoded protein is CATSAPGPNYGLGYTF.

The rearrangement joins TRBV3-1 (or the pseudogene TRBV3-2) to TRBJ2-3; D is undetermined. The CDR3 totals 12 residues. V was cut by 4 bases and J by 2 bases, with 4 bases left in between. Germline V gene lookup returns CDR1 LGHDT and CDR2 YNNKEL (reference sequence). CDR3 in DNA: TGTGCCAGCAGCCTCTTCACAGATACGCAGTATTTT. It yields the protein CASSLFTDTQYF.

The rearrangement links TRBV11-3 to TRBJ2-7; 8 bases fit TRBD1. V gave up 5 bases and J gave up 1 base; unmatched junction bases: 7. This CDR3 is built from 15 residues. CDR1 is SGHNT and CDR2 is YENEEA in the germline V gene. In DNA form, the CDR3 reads TGTGCCAGCAGCACCCGGACAGGGATATCCTACGAGCAGTACTTC. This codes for CASSTRTGISYEQYF.

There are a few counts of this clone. CDR3 DNA: TGTGCCAGCAGTTACTCTAGCGGTTATGATTATGAGCAGTTCTTC. Its translation is CASSYSSGYDYEQFF. V usage is TRBV6-5 and J usage is TRBJ2-1; a weak D match, TRBD2 (6 bases). V was clipped by 0 bases and J by 8 bases, with 14 bases between them. The CDR3 length is 15 residues. The germline V gene encodes CDR1 MNHEY and CDR2 SVGAGI.

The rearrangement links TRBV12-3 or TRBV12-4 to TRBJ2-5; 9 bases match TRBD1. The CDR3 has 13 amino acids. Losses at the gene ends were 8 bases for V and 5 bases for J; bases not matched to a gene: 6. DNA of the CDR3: TGTGCCAGCCGACTACAGGGGGCCGAGACCCAGTACTTC. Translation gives CASRLQGAETQYF.

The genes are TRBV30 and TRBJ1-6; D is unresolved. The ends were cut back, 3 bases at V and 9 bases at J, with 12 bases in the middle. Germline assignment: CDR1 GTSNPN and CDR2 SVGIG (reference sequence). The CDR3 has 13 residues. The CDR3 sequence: CAWSDDIGSPLHF. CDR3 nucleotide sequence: TGTGCCTGGAGCGATGACATCGGTTCACCCCTCCACTTT.

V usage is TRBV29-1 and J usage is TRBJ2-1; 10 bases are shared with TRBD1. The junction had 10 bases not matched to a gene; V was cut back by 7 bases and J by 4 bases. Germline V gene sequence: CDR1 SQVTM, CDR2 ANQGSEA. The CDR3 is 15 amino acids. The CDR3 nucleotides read TGCAGCGCCTCGCTGGGACAGGGGCCATACAATGAGCAGTTCTTC. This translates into CSASLGQGPYNEQFF.

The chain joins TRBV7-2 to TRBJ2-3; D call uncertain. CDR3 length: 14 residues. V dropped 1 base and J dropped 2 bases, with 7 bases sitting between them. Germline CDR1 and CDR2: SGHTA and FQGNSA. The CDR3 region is CASSLVLATDTQYF. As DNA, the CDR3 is TGTGCCAGCAGCTTAGTTCTGGCCACAGATACGCAGTATTTT.